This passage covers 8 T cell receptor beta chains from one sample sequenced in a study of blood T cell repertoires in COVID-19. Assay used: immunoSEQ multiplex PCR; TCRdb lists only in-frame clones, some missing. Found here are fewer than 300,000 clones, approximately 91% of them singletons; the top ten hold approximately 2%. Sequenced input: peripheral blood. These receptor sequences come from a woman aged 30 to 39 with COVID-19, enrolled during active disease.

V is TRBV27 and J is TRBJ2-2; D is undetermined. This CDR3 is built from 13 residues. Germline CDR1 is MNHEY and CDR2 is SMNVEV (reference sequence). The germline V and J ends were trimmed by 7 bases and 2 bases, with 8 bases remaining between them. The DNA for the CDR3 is TGTGCCAGCACCCAGTATAACACCGGGGAGCTGTTTTTT. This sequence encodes CASTQYNTGELFF.

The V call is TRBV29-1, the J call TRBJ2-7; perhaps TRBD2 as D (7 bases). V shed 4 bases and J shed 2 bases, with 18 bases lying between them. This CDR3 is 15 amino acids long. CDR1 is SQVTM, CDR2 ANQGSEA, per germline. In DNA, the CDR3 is TGCAGCGTTGGGGGAGGGGGTGGTAGGACCTACGAGCAGTACTTC. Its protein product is CSVGGGGGRTYEQYF.

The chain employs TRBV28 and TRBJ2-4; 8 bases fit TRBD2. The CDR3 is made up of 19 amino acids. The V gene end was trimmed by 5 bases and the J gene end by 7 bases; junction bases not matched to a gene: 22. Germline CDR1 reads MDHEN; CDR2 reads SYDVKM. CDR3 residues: CASSISPSSLAGGGNIQYF. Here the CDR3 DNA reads TGTGCCAGCAGTATTTCCCCCTCGTCCCTGGCGGGAGGAGGGAACATTCAGTACTTC.

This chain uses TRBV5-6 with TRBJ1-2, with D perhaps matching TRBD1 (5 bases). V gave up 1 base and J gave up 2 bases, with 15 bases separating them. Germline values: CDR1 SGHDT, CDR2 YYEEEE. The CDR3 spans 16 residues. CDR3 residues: CASSLWRGWENYGYTF. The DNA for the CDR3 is TGTGCCAGCAGCTTGTGGAGGGGATGGGAGAACTATGGCTACACCTTC.

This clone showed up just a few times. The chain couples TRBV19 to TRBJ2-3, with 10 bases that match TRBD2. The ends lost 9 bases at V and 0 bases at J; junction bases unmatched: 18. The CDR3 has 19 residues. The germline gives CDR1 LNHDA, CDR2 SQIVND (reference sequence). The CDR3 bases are TGTGCCAGCAGTGGTGGGGTAGCGGGAGGTACCCCTAGCACAGATACGCAGTATTTT. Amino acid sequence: CASSGGVAGGTPSTDTQYF.

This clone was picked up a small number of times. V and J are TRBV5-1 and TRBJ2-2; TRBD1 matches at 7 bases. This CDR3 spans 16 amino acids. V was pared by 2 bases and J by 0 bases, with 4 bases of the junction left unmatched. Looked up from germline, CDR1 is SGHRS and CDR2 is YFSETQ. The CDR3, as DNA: TGCGCCAGCAGCTTTTATGGGACAGCGAACACCGGGGAGCTGTTTTTT. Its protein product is CASSFYGTANTGELFF.

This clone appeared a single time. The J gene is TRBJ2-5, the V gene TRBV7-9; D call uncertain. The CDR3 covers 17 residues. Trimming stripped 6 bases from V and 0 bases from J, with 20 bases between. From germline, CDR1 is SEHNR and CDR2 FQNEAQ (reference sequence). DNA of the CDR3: TGTGCCAGCAGTCCGTCTTTCTTTACCGAGTACCAAGAGACCCAGTACTTC. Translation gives CASSPSFFTEYQETQYF.

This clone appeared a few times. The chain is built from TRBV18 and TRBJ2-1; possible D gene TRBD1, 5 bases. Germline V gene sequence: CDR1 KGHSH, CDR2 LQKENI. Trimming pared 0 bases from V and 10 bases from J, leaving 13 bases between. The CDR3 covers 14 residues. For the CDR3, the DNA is TGTGCCAGCTCACCACCTGACGCCGCAGGGGAGCAGTTCTTC. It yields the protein CASSPPDAAGEQFF.